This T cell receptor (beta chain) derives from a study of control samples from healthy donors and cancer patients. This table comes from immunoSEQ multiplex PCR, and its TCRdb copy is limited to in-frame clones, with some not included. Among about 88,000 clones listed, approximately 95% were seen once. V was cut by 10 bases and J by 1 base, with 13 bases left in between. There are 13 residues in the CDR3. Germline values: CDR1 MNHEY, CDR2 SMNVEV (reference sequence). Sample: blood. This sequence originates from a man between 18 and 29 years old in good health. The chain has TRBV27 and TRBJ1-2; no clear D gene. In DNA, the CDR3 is TGTGCCACTGTTGACATTAGTAACTATGGCTACACCTTC. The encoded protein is CATVDISNYGYTF.